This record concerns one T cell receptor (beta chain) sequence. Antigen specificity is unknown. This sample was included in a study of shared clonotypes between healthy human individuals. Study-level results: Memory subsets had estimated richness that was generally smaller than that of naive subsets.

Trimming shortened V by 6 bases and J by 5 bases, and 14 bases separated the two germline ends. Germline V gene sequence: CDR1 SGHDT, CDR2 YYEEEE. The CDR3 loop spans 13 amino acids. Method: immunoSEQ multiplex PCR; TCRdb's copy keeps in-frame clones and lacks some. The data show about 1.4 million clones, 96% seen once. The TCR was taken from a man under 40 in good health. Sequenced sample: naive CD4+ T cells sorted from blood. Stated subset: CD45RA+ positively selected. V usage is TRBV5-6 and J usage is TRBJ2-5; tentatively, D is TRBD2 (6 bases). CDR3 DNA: TGTGCCAGCACCCCGTGGGAGGCGGAGACCCAGTACTTC. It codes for CASTPWEAETQYF.